Shown below are 14 T cell receptor beta chains from a single sample sequenced in a study of T cells after yellow fever vaccination. TCRdb called the 5' RACE reads again in MiXCR, with one record for every CDR3 protein. The sample includes about 130,000 distinct CDR3 sequences, almost 9% seen only once; the top ten take under 40%. The sequences come from CD8+ T cells sorted from PBMCs, collected on the day of the yellow fever booster vaccination. The receptors come from a man younger than 35 who received the YFV17D yellow fever vaccine.

This clonotype has only a few counts. CDR3 sequence (DNA): TGTGCCAGCTCTCTTGTCGCATTTGAGACCCAGTACTTC. It encodes CASSLVAFETQYF. This chain links TRBV18 with TRBJ2-5; D uncertain. Germline assignment: CDR1 KGHSH and CDR2 LQKENI. The CDR3 runs 13 residues. With 6 bases removed from V and 5 bases from J, the gap between germline ends came to 13 bases.

This clonotype has just a few counts. The DNA of the CDR3 is TGTGCCAGCAGCCCCCCGGGGGCCAGCTCCTACAATGAGCAGTTCTTC. This sequence encodes CASSPPGASSYNEQFF. This chain joins TRBV7-9 and TRBJ2-1, with D possibly being TRBD1 or TRBD2 (6 bases each). V shed 5 bases and J shed 0 bases, with 14 bases lying between them. This CDR3 is 16 amino acids long. Germline V gene lookup returns CDR1 SEHNR and CDR2 FQNEAQ (reference sequence).

This clonotype was seen a handful of times. The V call is TRBV27, the J call TRBJ1-1; D is unclear. This CDR3 contains 14 residues. Germline loops: CDR1 MNHEY, CDR2 SMNVEV (reference sequence). Between the trimmed V and J ends, which lost 5 bases and 5 bases, there was a span of 15 bases. The CDR3 region has the DNA TGTGCCAGCAGTCCCGGGATCTTAAGTACTGAAGCTTTCTTT. This sequence encodes CASSPGILSTEAFF.

This clonotype was detected many times. This chain uses TRBV4-1 with TRBJ2-5, with a possible D match to TRBD1 (5 bases). There are 14 residues in the CDR3. Trimming stripped 1 base from V and 4 bases from J, with 10 bases between. CDR1 MGHRA and CDR2 YSYEKL come from the germline V gene. This CDR3 is CASSQGTLRETQYF. The CDR3 bases are TGCGCCAGCAGCCAAGGGACACTAAGAGAGACCCAGTACTTC.

J is TRBJ2-5 and V is TRBV6-2 or TRBV6-3, with D possibly being TRBD2 (6 bases). The germline V gene encodes CDR1 MNHEY and CDR2 SVGEGT. This CDR3 has 15 amino acids. V lost 6 bases, J lost 4 bases, and 18 bases lay in between. The CDR3 sequence: CASREGIRELETQYF. The CDR3 nucleotides are TGTGCCAGCAGAGAGGGGATTCGGGAGTTAGAGACCCAGTACTTC.

This clonotype was observed a few times. The chain combines TRBV6-1 with TRBJ2-2, with 10 positions matching TRBD1. Germline loops: CDR1 MNHNS, CDR2 SASEGT. The V and J ends lost 6 bases and 5 bases, in that order; junction bases with no gene match: 3. This CDR3 has 14 residues. The CDR3 sequence is CASRGQGGTGELFF. In nucleotides, the CDR3 is TGTGCCAGCAGAGGACAGGGGGGGACCGGGGAGCTGTTTTTT.

This rearrangement joins TRBV19 to TRBJ1-5; no definite D call. CDR3 length equals 13 residues. The germline CDR1 and CDR2 sequences are LNHDA and SQIVND (reference sequence). With 11 bases removed from V and 5 bases from J, the gap between germline ends came to 16 bases. The CDR3 spells CAESLGLDQPQHF. In nucleotides, the CDR3 is TGTGCCGAGTCCCTGGGGTTGGATCAGCCCCAGCATTTT. The whole variable domain, filled in from reference TRBV19 and TRBJ1-5, reads DGGITQSPKYLFRKEGQNVTLSCEQNLNHDAMYWYRQDPGQGLRLIYYSQIVNDFQKGDIAEGYSVSREKKESFPLTVTSAQKNPTAFYLCAESLGLDQPQHFGDGTRLSIL.

The sample holds a few counts of this clonotype. As DNA, the CDR3 is TGTGCCAGCAGCTCGAGCCGGGAAAGCTCCTACAATGAGCAGTTCTTC. Translated, it gives CASSSSRESSYNEQFF. The rearrangement joins TRBV11-2 to TRBJ2-1, with D possibly matching TRBD2 (5 bases). CDR1 is SGHAT, CDR2 FQNNGV, per germline. The CDR3 has 16 amino acids. V lost 4 bases and J 0 bases, leaving 13 bases between the germline ends.

This clonotype was seen only a few times. The genes are TRBV12-3 or TRBV12-4 and TRBJ1-2, with D possibly TRBD1 on 5 matching bases. V lost 7 bases to trimming and J lost 2 bases, with 14 bases between them. The CDR3 is 14 residues long. CDR3 protein: CASTLGPTNYGYTF. The DNA of the CDR3 is TGTGCCAGCACCCTGGGACCCACCAACTATGGCTACACCTTC.

This clonotype was seen many times. The genes are TRBV5-6 and TRBJ1-2; D gene unclear. Germline values: CDR1 SGHDT, CDR2 YYEEEE. The CDR3 has 13 amino acids. V lost 0 bases and J 3 bases, leaving 6 bases between the germline ends. The CDR3 region is CASSLVGYYGYTF. CDR3 DNA: TGTGCCAGCAGCTTGGTGGGGTACTATGGCTACACCTTC.

The chain couples TRBV20-1 to TRBJ2-3; 12 nucleotides agree with TRBD2. The CDR3 is made up of 16 amino acids. Trimming at V came to 1 base and at J to 5 bases, leaving 7 bases not matched to a gene. Germline values: CDR1 DFQATT, CDR2 SNEGSKA (reference sequence). The CDR3 region is CSARASSGGAIDTQYF. For the CDR3, the DNA is TGCAGTGCTAGAGCCTCTAGCGGGGGGGCCATAGATACGCAGTATTTT.

The table lists this clonotype with many counts. The chain recombines TRBV30 with TRBJ2-1; TRBD2 matches 12 bases. The CDR3 loop spans 15 amino acids. Germline V gene data show CDR1 as GTSNPN and CDR2 as SVGIG (reference sequence). V shed 7 bases, J shed 6 bases, and the junction held 10 bases outside the gene matches. CDR3 sequence: CASSTLAGGGNEQFF. DNA for the CDR3: TGTGCCTCCTCAACACTAGCGGGGGGCGGCAATGAGCAGTTCTTC.

This clonotype was detected a few times. The chain is built from TRBV9 and TRBJ2-3; 13 bases are a match to TRBD2. The CDR3 spans 15 residues. V lost 2 bases to trimming and J lost 5 bases; unmatched junction nucleotides: 2. CDR1 is SGDLS, CDR2 YYNGEE, per germline. CDR3 DNA: TGTGCCAGCAGCGTTTGGACTAGCGGGGGAGATACGCAGTATTTT. It translates to CASSVWTSGGDTQYF.

This clonotype was seen repeatedly, ten times or more. The V gene is TRBV23-1, the J gene TRBJ2-2; 9 bases match TRBD1. TRBV23-1 is flagged as an ORF with uncertain function. CDR3 size: 16 residues. V was clipped by 0 bases and J by 4 bases; unmatched bases: 3. The CDR3 DNA reads as TGCGCCAGCAGTCAATCGGGGACAGGGACCACCGGGGAGCTGTTTTTT. It encodes CASSQSGTGTTGELFF.